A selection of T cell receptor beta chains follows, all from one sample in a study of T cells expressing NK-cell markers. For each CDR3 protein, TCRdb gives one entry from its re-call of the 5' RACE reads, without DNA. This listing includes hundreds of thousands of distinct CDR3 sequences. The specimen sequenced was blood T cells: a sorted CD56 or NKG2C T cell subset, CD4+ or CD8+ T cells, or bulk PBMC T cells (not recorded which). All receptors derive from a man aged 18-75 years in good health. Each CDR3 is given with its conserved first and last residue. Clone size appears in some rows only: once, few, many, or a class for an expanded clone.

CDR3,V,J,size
CASAGTALSEQYF,TRBV28,TRBJ2-7,NA
CASSETGAIRGIQYF,TRBV2,TRBJ2-4,NA
CASSQARRRNTEAFF,TRBV14,TRBJ1-1,NA
CASSSRTGVFVSTDTQYF,TRBV11-2,TRBJ2-3,NA
CASRDPNQPQHF,TRBV28,TRBJ1-5,NA
CASTPGQHTGELFF,TRBV6-1,TRBJ2-2,NA
CASSYYRRTNEAFF,TRBV6-2/TRBV6-3,TRBJ1-1,NA
CSATTGVFVETQYF,TRBV29-1,TRBJ2-5,NA
CASSRQQGQARNEQFF,TRBV6-1,TRBJ2-1,NA
CASRALGSGSSEQYF,TRBV27,TRBJ2-7,NA
CASSPRTNMNTEAFF,TRBV18,TRBJ1-1,NA
CASSYSARIDEQFF,TRBV6-2/TRBV6-3,TRBJ2-1,NA
CASSLAARTEAFF,TRBV5-1,TRBJ1-1,NA
CASSPRGPWGSPLHF,TRBV27,TRBJ1-6,NA
CASSAKSSGVRDYGYTF,TRBV5-1,TRBJ1-2,NA
CSVMVPRNEQFF,TRBV29-1,TRBJ2-1,medium-sized
CSAPIFGTVNTEAFF,TRBV20-1,TRBJ1-1,NA
CASSMLQGQGHNEQFF,TRBV19,TRBJ2-1,NA
CSVARLGSGGGNYEQYF,TRBV29-1,TRBJ2-7,NA
CASSTGTGTIKTQYF,TRBV12-3/TRBV12-4,TRBJ2-5,NA
CASSLVGGPRETQYF,TRBV12-3/TRBV12-4,TRBJ2-5,NA
CASSPPRQANYNEQFF,TRBV18,TRBJ2-1,NA
CASSSLAGVYHNEQFF,TRBV2,TRBJ2-1,NA
CASSTTESSYEQYF,TRBV2,TRBJ2-7,NA
CASSSGPFYGYTF,TRBV12-3/TRBV12-4,TRBJ1-2,NA
CASSYSEGWEQYF,TRBV6-6,TRBJ2-7,NA
CASRVGGGVVAFF,TRBV12-3/TRBV12-4,TRBJ1-1,NA
CASSRTGLWADTQYF,TRBV5-1,TRBJ2-3,NA
CASSRDRGLRNGYTF,TRBV5-5,TRBJ1-2,NA
CASSKTGGATYEQYF,TRBV6-1,TRBJ2-7,NA
CASSPLSKNGYTF,TRBV18,TRBJ1-2,NA
CASSLPGGTGSGTQYF,TRBV5-1,TRBJ2-3,NA
CASSLTQGVGYTF,TRBV12-3/TRBV12-4,TRBJ1-2,NA
CASSLDANTDTQYF,TRBV5-4,TRBJ2-3,NA
CASSVTAGGNRNIQYF,TRBV7-3,TRBJ2-4,NA
CASSLRWRGDNEQFF,TRBV4-1,TRBJ2-1,NA
CASYRELGDNEQFF,TRBV10-2,TRBJ2-1,NA
CATSDPVGGGHSTDTQYF,TRBV24-1,TRBJ2-3,NA
CASSTNRGRNEKLFF,TRBV7-2,TRBJ1-4,NA
CASSLDYSANTGELFF,TRBV11-3,TRBJ2-2,NA
CASSQDGTSNSNQPQHF,TRBV4-2,TRBJ1-5,NA
CSAREPHATQYF,TRBV20-1,TRBJ2-3,NA
CASSSPGLAGGYEQYF,TRBV7-2,TRBJ2-7,NA
CASSLTSGSYYEQYF,TRBV5-1,TRBJ2-7,NA
CASSLAGVRLYGYTF,TRBV7-2,TRBJ1-2,NA